This T cell receptor beta chain was sequenced in a study of technical replicates of blood from several donors (dated by TCRdb to between 2016 and 2019). CDR1 SGDLS and CDR2 YYNGEE were looked up in the germline V gene. Spanning cysteine to phenylalanine, the CDR3 consists of 12 amino acids. Only the CDR3 region is kept as DNA, spanning 36 bases read in frame from base 1. As to this clone: The target of this receptor is not known. At one end the junction does not follow the germline gene, possibly because of a read error.

Library preparation employed the immunoSEQ multiplex PCR assay. TCRdb stores this immuneACCESS table with in-frame sequences only. Part of the clones is absent; in the studies checked, under half of the shortfall reflects unresolved V genes, and no reason is known for the rest. The table for this sample lists fewer than 60,000 clones; 90% to 95% of them were counted only once. Jointly, the top ten make up approximately 3.4% of the sample. The clonotype was recovered from a human donor in good health. Some clones in this sample may be carry-over from other donors' samples. The chain joins TRBV9 to TRBJ2-7; 7 middle bases align to TRBD2. The sample was PBMCs. The DNA sequence is given as TGTGCCAGCAGCTCCACGGGGGGAACTTTAGACTTC. Translated, it reads CASSSTGGTLDF.